Shown below are 9 T cell receptor beta chains from a single sample sequenced in a study of T cells in Graves' hyperthyroidism and ophthalmopathy. Template material for amplifying TCR beta CDR3 regions consisted of RNA transcripts. The TCR CDR3 first-round RT-PCR relied on the HTBI primer set. TCRdb analysed the multiplex PCR reads with MiXCR anew, one entry per CDR3 protein. The sample lists 490,000 or so distinct CDR3 sequences; about 15% were seen once. Sequenced input: blood. The receptors originated from a woman in her 30s with Graves' ophthalmopathy.

This clonotype was counted many times. The chain combines TRBV27 with TRBJ2-7, with D possibly called TRBD1 or TRBD2 (5 bases each). V was trimmed by 3 bases and J by 6 bases, leaving 12 bases between them. In germline, CDR1 is MNHEY, CDR2 SMNVEV (reference sequence). The CDR3 runs 13 residues. The CDR3 loop reads CASSFGTHAEQYF. The DNA of the CDR3 is TGTGCCAGCAGTTTCGGGACCCACGCCGAGCAGTACTTC.

This clonotype was counted many times. The rearrangement links TRBV13 to TRBJ2-7; D possibly matches TRBD1 or TRBD2 (5 bases each). Trimming removed 5 bases from V and 1 base from J, with 12 bases in between. Germline loops: CDR1 PRHDT, CDR2 FYEKMQ (reference sequence). The CDR3 has 14 residues. CDR3 DNA: TGTGCCAGCAGCGGGGGAGACGGATCCTACGAGCAGTACTTC. It translates to CASSGGDGSYEQYF.

The chain has TRBV7-9 and TRBJ2-2; D might be TRBD1 (6 bases). This CDR3 is 17 amino acids long. Per germline, CDR1 SEHNR and CDR2 FQNEAQ (reference sequence). The germline V and J ends were trimmed by 9 bases and 0 bases, with 20 bases remaining between them. This CDR3 is CARQGTPKKANTGELFF. DNA for the CDR3: TGTGCCAGACAGGGCACACCCAAAAAAGCGAACACCGGGGAGCTGTTTTTT.

J is TRBJ1-5 and V is TRBV19; D is ambiguous. The CDR3 sequence is 14 residues long. The germline V gene encodes CDR1 LNHDA and CDR2 SQIVND (reference sequence). The V end was cut by 3 bases, the J end by 6 bases, with 12 bases between. The CDR3 nucleotides are TGTGCCAGTAGTATGGAGTCCCGAGGTCAGCCCCAGCATTTT. Its protein product is CASSMESRGQPQHF.

The table lists this clonotype with a few counts. The genes are TRBV20-1 and TRBJ2-7, with a possible D match to TRBD2 (5 bases). Trimming removed 5 bases at V and 0 bases at J, with 17 bases between. CDR1 and CDR2 (germline): DFQATT, SNEGSKA (reference sequence). The CDR3 contains 15 residues. The CDR3 loop reads CSAPKTITASYEQYF. CDR3 sequence (DNA): TGCAGTGCTCCCAAGACTATAACCGCCTCCTACGAGCAGTACTTC.

There are many counts of this clonotype. This chain joins TRBV27 and TRBJ2-7; 13 bases line up with TRBD2. Germline V lookup: CDR1 MNHEY, CDR2 SMNVEV (reference sequence). CDR3 length: 14 amino acids. The trim removed 6 bases at V and 3 bases at J, leaving 2 bases unmatched. The DNA of the CDR3 is TGTGCCAGCAGAACTAGCGGGAGGGACTACGAGCAGTACTTC. Translation: CASRTSGRDYEQYF.

The genes are TRBV6-5 and TRBJ1-6, with D perhaps TRBD1 (6 bases). Germline V gives CDR1 MNHEY, CDR2 SVGAGI. V shed 2 bases and J shed 7 bases, with 12 bases lying between them. The CDR3 is made up of 15 amino acids. The CDR3 DNA reads TGTGCCAGCAGTTACGATACAGGGACGAATTCACCCCTCCACTTT. Residues: CASSYDTGTNSPLHF.

This clonotype turned up a few times. The chain employs TRBV10-2 and TRBJ2-3; D unresolved. Germline V gives CDR1 WSHSY, CDR2 SAAADI. CDR3 size: 16 residues. V was pared by 0 bases and J by 0 bases, with 10 bases between. The CDR3 DNA follows: TGCGCCAGCAGTGAGTCGGGCGGTCCTAGCACAGATACGCAGTATTTT. Amino acids: CASSESGGPSTDTQYF.

This clonotype was counted ten times or more. The CDR3 loop reads CASSFRDRKQETQYF. The CDR3 bases are TGTGCCAGCAGCTTTCGGGACAGAAAACAAGAGACCCAGTACTTC. The gene calls are TRBV7-2 and TRBJ2-5, with 7 bases fitting TRBD1. From germline, CDR1 is SGHTA and CDR2 FQGNSA. The CDR3 is made up of 15 amino acids. V shed 3 bases and J 2 bases; nucleotides not matched to a gene: 6.